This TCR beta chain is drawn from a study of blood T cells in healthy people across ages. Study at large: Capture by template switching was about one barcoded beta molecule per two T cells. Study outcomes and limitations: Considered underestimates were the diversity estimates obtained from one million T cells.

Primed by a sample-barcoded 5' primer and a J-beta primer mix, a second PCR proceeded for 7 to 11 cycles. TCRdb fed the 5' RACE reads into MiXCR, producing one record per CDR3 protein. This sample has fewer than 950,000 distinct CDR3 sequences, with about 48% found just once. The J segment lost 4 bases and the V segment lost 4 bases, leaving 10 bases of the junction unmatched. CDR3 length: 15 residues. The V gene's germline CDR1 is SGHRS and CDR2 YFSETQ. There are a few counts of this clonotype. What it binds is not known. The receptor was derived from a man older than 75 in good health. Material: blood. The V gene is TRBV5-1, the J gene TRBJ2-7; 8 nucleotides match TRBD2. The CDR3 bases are TGCGCCAGCAGCCCTCCCGGGACTAGGTGGTACGAGCAGTACTTC. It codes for CASSPPGTRWYEQYF.